The 27 T cell receptor beta chains below come from one sample, sequenced in a study of blood T cell repertoires in COVID-19. Here immunoSEQ multiplex PCR was the method, and the copy in TCRdb shows in-frame clones only, minus some. The repertoire holds tens of thousands of clones, with 83% as singletons. The source material was peripheral blood. All receptors come from a human donor in a cohort sampled during active COVID-19.

This sequence joins TRBV19 and TRBJ2-2; D uncertain. The CDR3 extends over 13 amino acids. The germline V and J ends were trimmed by 8 bases and 1 base, with 8 bases remaining between them. CDR1 and CDR2 from the germline V gene are LNHDA and SQIVND (reference sequence). Here the CDR3 DNA reads TGTGCCAGTCGAGAGAAGAACACCGGGGAGCTGTTTTTT. Translated, it gives CASREKNTGELFF.

The genes are TRBV3-1 (or the pseudogene TRBV3-2) and TRBJ2-7; 11 bases fit TRBD2. Trimming cost V 4 bases and J 4 bases; bases outside gene matches: 9. The CDR3 is 16 amino acids. Germline values: CDR1 LGHDT, CDR2 YNNKEL (reference sequence). CDR3 nucleotides: TGTGCCAGCAGCCCGGGATTAGCGGGAGGGCTTTACGAGCAGTACTTC. Translated: CASSPGLAGGLYEQYF.

This rearrangement joins TRBV7-8 to TRBJ2-6; D might be TRBD1 (6 bases). The CDR3 runs 17 residues. Germline V gene data show CDR1 as SGHVS and CDR2 as FQNEAQ. V gave up 2 bases and J gave up 0 bases, with 11 bases separating them. Here the CDR3 reads CASSLLGASSGANVLTF. In DNA, the CDR3 is TGTGCCAGCAGCTTATTGGGGGCCTCCTCTGGGGCCAACGTCCTGACTTTC.

The chain combines TRBV27 with TRBJ2-1; 12 nucleotides agree with TRBD2. The CDR3 is 20 residues long. The J segment lost 4 bases and the V segment lost 6 bases, leaving 19 bases of the junction unmatched. Germline CDR1 reads MNHEY; CDR2 reads SMNVEV (reference sequence). The CDR3 loop reads CASRKGGFATSGRSYNEQFF. In DNA, the CDR3 is TGTGCCAGCAGGAAGGGGGGATTCGCGACTAGCGGGAGATCATACAATGAGCAGTTCTTC.

The V gene is TRBV28, the J gene TRBJ2-1, with D possibly matching TRBD1 (6 bases). V was cut by 10 bases and J by 4 bases, with 14 bases left in between. The CDR3 has 13 residues. In germline, CDR1 is MDHEN, CDR2 SYDVKM. The CDR3 region has the DNA TGTGCCACACAGGGACATAAATACAATGAGCAGTTCTTC. Its protein is CATQGHKYNEQFF.

This chain uses TRBV4-3 with TRBJ1-1; TRBD1 matches at 8 bases. Trimming cost V 1 base and J 0 bases; bases outside gene matches: 10. CDR1 and CDR2 from the germline V gene are LGHNA and YSLEER. The CDR3 runs 18 residues. Here the CDR3 DNA reads TGCGCCAGCAGCCAAGGAGGCAGGGGGCGAAACCTGAACACTGAAGCTTTCTTT. Its translation is CASSQGGRGRNLNTEAFF.

The chain carries TRBV5-4 and TRBJ2-7; TRBD2 matches 8 bases. The CDR3 spans 14 residues. Germline lookup yields CDR1 SGHNT and CDR2 YYREEE (reference sequence). Trimming removed 0 bases from V and 3 bases from J; junction bases left unmatched: 2. The CDR3: CASSLGRGVYEQYF. The DNA for the CDR3 is TGTGCCAGCAGCTTGGGGCGGGGGGTCTACGAGCAGTACTTC.

This clone was recorded a few times. This CDR3 is CASSLGWQNMNTEAFF. The CDR3 DNA reads as TGCGCCAGCAGCTTGGGATGGCAGAACATGAACACTGAAGCTTTCTTT. V gene TRBV5-1 combines with J gene TRBJ1-1; unclear D gene. CDR3 length: 16 residues. CDR1 is SGHRS, CDR2 YFSETQ, per germline. The V gene lost 0 bases and the J gene lost 0 bases, with 12 bases spanning the gap.

As for this clone: Other nucleotide sequences from this sample produce the same CDR3. CDR3 residues: CASSLGLASYEQYF. CDR3 nucleotides: TGTGCCAGCAGCCTGGGACTAGCCTCCTACGAGCAGTACTTC. V is TRBV5-4 and J is TRBJ2-7, with 9 bases aligning to TRBD2. Losses at the gene ends were 4 bases for V and 0 bases for J; bases not matched to a gene: 2. Per germline, CDR1 SGHNT and CDR2 YYREEE (reference sequence). The CDR3 extends over 14 amino acids.

This chain connects TRBV10-3 to TRBJ2-7, with 8 bases aligning to TRBD1. J lost 0 bases, V lost 8 bases, and 6 bases had no gene match. The germline V gene has CDR1 ENHRY and CDR2 SYGVKD. The CDR3 is 14 amino acids. Here the CDR3 DNA reads TGTGCCATCGGGGGACAGGTGAGCTCCTACGAGCAGTACTTC. Its protein is CAIGGQVSSYEQYF.

The chain is built from TRBV28 and TRBJ2-7; 9 bases agree with TRBD1. The CDR3 is 15 residues long. The germline CDR1 and CDR2 sequences are MDHEN and SYDVKM. The J segment lost 2 bases and the V segment lost 6 bases, leaving 8 bases of the junction unmatched. The CDR3 here is CASRGRTGATYEQYF. The CDR3 DNA is TGTGCCAGCAGGGGACGGACAGGGGCCACCTACGAGCAGTACTTC.

The chain links TRBV9 to TRBJ1-3; 10 positions agree with TRBD1. The CDR3 length is 19 residues. The V gene end was trimmed by 0 bases and the J gene end by 2 bases; junction bases not matched to a gene: 11. The germline gives CDR1 SGDLS, CDR2 YYNGEE. The DNA of the CDR3 is TGTGCCAGCAGCGTAGCTGGGACAGGGGAAAGGGGAGCTGGAAACACCATATATTTT. As protein: CASSVAGTGERGAGNTIYF.

V and J are TRBV7-3 and TRBJ2-1; 8 bases match TRBD1. The trim removed 5 bases at V and 0 bases at J, leaving 6 bases unmatched. Germline V gene sequence: CDR1 SGHTA, CDR2 FQGTGA. The CDR3 totals 16 residues. CDR3 sequence (DNA): TGTGCCAGCAGCGCCCGACAGGGGAGCTCCTACAATGAGCAGTTCTTC. It codes for CASSARQGSSYNEQFF.

The rearrangement uses TRBV29-1 and TRBJ1-1; tentatively, D is TRBD1 (5 bases). CDR3 length: 13 amino acids. From germline, CDR1 is SQVTM and CDR2 ANQGSEA. Trimming took 3 bases from V and 3 from J, leaving 11 bases between them. The CDR3 sequence: CSVDKGADTEAFF. The CDR3 nucleotides are TGCAGCGTTGATAAAGGGGCGGACACTGAAGCTTTCTTT.

The genes are TRBV5-1 and TRBJ2-3; no firm D call. Trimming cost V 2 bases and J 3 bases, with 7 bases left between them. Germline values: CDR1 SGHRS, CDR2 YFSETQ. There are 13 residues in the CDR3. This CDR3 is CASSFFGTDTQYF. The DNA of the CDR3 is TGCGCCAGCAGCTTCTTCGGGACAGATACGCAGTATTTT.

This chain connects TRBV24-1 to TRBJ2-1, with TRBD2 matching 13 bases. Unmatched junction bases numbered 4, after V lost 2 bases and J lost 7 bases. Per germline, CDR1 KGHDR and CDR2 SFDVKD. CDR3 length: 16 amino acids. CDR3 coding DNA: TGTGCCACCAGTGATTCTACTAGCGGGAGGGAGAATGAGCAGTTCTTC. Amino acid sequence: CATSDSTSGRENEQFF.

This clone has just one count. The chain links TRBV11-2 to TRBJ2-7; D gene unclear. CDR1 and CDR2 (germline): SGHAT, FQNNGV. Trimming shortened V by 5 bases and J by 1 base, and 12 bases separated the two germline ends. CDR3 length: 14 amino acids. CDR3 region: CASSRAYGSYEQYF. The CDR3 bases are TGTGCCAGCAGCCGAGCCTATGGTTCCTACGAGCAGTACTTC.

In this sample, this clone turned up a few times. The chain combines TRBV19 with TRBJ1-6; 8 bases line up with TRBD1. Germline V gene lookup returns CDR1 LNHDA and CDR2 SQIVND (reference sequence). CDR3 size: 14 residues. V shed 7 bases and J 2 bases; nucleotides not matched to a gene: 1. The CDR3 loop reads CASTGGPYNSPLHF. CDR3 sequence (DNA): TGTGCCAGTACAGGGGGCCCCTATAATTCACCCCTCCACTTT.

The V gene is TRBV19, the J gene TRBJ1-5; D unclear. The V end lost 0 bases, the J end lost 11 bases, and 14 bases lay between the germline ends. Germline CDR1 and CDR2: LNHDA and SQIVND (reference sequence). This CDR3 comprises 14 residues. For the CDR3, the DNA is TGTGCCAGTAGTATAGAGGCGCGGGGTCTAGCCCAGCATTTT. Translation gives CASSIEARGLAQHF.

The chain couples TRBV27 to TRBJ2-5; D call uncertain. Germline V gene lookup returns CDR1 MNHEY and CDR2 SMNVEV (reference sequence). V dropped 2 bases and J dropped 5 bases, with 9 bases sitting between them. This CDR3 comprises 13 residues. DNA for the CDR3: TGTGCCAGCAGTTTAAGAGGTGCGGAGACCCAGTACTTC. Residues: CASSLRGAETQYF.

The chain carries TRBV2 and TRBJ1-1; D is possibly TRBD1 (5 bases). The CDR3 is made up of 11 amino acids. CDR1 is SNHLY and CDR2 is FYNNEI in the germline V gene. Trimming took 2 bases from V and 11 from J, leaving 9 bases between them. The CDR3 protein is CASSEIGGAFF. The CDR3, as DNA: TGTGCCAGCAGTGAAATTGGGGGGGCTTTCTTT.

This clone was picked up one time. V is TRBV29-1 and J is TRBJ1-2; D unresolved. This CDR3 contains 12 residues. Germline V lookup: CDR1 SQVTM, CDR2 ANQGSEA. Trimming shortened V by 5 bases and J by 4 bases, and 11 bases separated the two germline ends. CDR3 DNA sequence: TGCAGCGTTTACCCAGACACCTATGGCTACACCTTC. As protein: CSVYPDTYGYTF.

The chain recombines TRBV29-1 with TRBJ1-2; the match to TRBD1 covers 7 bases. The germline gives CDR1 SQVTM, CDR2 ANQGSEA. The CDR3 sequence is 13 residues long. Losses at the gene ends were 1 base for V and 7 bases for J; bases not matched to a gene: 6. Here the CDR3 DNA reads TGCAGCGTTGAAGGGACGGACAGGATTGGCTACACCTTC. Translation gives CSVEGTDRIGYTF.

The J gene is TRBJ2-7, the V gene TRBV5-6; TRBD2 aligns across 7 bases. The germline V gene has CDR1 SGHDT and CDR2 YYEEEE. J was trimmed by 6 bases and V by 2 bases; bases with no gene match: 14. The length of the CDR3 is 16 residues. Written as DNA, the CDR3 is TGTGCCAGCAGCTTTATGACCGGGCCAGGGACTATCGAGCAGTACTTC. This codes for CASSFMTGPGTIEQYF.

The chain couples TRBV6-5 to TRBJ2-1, with 8 nucleotides matching TRBD1. The CDR3 loop spans 13 amino acids. Germline-derived CDR1 and CDR2 are MNHEY and SVGAGI. V shed 5 bases, J shed 5 bases, and the junction held 2 bases outside the gene matches. Here the CDR3 reads CASSRTGNNEQFF. The DNA of the CDR3 is TGTGCCAGCAGTCGGACAGGGAACAATGAGCAGTTCTTC.

This clone occurred a few times. The V call is TRBV30, the J call TRBJ2-6; the match to TRBD1 covers 12 bases. The CDR3 contains 17 residues. Per the germline V gene, CDR1 is GTSNPN and CDR2 is SVGIG (reference sequence). V was pared by 5 bases and J by 2 bases, with 7 bases of the junction left unmatched. The CDR3 coding sequence is TGTGCCTGGTTCCGGGACAGGGGGCGGACTGGGGCCAACGTCCTGACTTTC. This translates into CAWFRDRGRTGANVLTF.

This rearrangement joins TRBV11-2 to TRBJ2-2; TRBD1 might be the D (6 bases). V was pared by 0 bases and J by 2 bases, with 7 bases between. This CDR3 is 15 amino acids long. Germline loops: CDR1 SGHAT, CDR2 FQNNGV. The CDR3 DNA is TGTGCCAGCAGCTTAGAGGGACAAAACACCGGGGAGCTGTTTTTT. It encodes CASSLEGQNTGELFF.